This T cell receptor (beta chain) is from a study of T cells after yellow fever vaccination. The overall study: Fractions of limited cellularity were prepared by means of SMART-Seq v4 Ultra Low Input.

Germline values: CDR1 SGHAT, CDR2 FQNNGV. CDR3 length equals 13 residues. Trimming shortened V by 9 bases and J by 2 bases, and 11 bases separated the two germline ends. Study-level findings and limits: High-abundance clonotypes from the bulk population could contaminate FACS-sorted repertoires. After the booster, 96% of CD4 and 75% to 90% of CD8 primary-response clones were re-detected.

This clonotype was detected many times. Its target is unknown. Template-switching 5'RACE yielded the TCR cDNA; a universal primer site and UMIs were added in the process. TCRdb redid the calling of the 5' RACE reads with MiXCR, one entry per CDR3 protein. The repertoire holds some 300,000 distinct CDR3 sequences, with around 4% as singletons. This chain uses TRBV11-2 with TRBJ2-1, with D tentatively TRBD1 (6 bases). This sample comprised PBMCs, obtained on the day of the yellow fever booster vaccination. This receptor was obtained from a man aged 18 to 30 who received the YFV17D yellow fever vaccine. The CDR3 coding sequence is TGTGCCAGTTCGGACAGAGCCTACAATGAGCAGTTCTTC. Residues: CASSDRAYNEQFF.